This TCR beta chain appears in the sequencing data of a study of synovial regulatory T cells in juvenile arthritis. CDR1 is WSHSY and CDR2 is SAAADI in the germline V gene. The CDR3 runs to 18 residues. The entry carries no DNA sequence. Measured with immunoSEQ multiplex PCR; TCRdb has only the in-frame clones, and not every one. The table lists about 10,000 clones. The rearrangement joins TRBV10-2 to TRBJ2-2; with no DNA, the TCRdb D assignment of TRBD1 cannot be verified. Sequences were obtained from Treg cells from blood. Described subset: remaining (HLA-DR-negative) circulating blood Treg cells. This TCR derives from a donor younger than 30 with juvenile idiopathic arthritis. CDR3 in amino acids: CASRGAPTLGTNTGELFF.